The clone carrying this T cell receptor (beta chain) was seen many times. The antigen is unknown. V shed 3 bases and J shed 2 bases, with 9 bases lying between them. From germline, CDR1 is DFQATT and CDR2 SNEGSKA (reference sequence). This CDR3 comprises 13 residues. Constant-segment-primed 5'RACE gave TCR alpha and TCR beta cDNA libraries with sample barcodes and UMIs. TCRdb re-called the 5' RACE reads through MiXCR, storing one row per CDR3 protein. The sample holds about 130,000 distinct CDR3 sequences; about 5.9% are singletons and the top ten take about 2.2%. These data are taken from a study of T-cell memory formation after mild COVID-19. The wider study: TCR clusters were mostly donor specific.

Study-level results: Clones that contracted clustered mainly in CM and EM if CD4+ and in EMRA if CD8+.

The sequenced sample consisted of PBMCs or a T cell subset sorted from them (not recorded which). V and J are TRBV20-1 and TRBJ2-3; D possibly corresponds to TRBD1 (5 bases). The TCR was taken from an adult woman who had mild COVID-19 (a few samples of this study predate the infection). Cell type and time point are not known. Here the CDR3 reads CSARDGHTDTQYF. The DNA for the CDR3 is TGCAGTGCTAGGGACGGACACACAGATACGCAGTATTTT.